This is a list of T cell receptor beta chains from one sample in a study of glioma-infiltrating T cells after dendritic cell vaccination. Produced via immunoSEQ multiplex PCR; TCRdb's table is partial and in-frame only. The repertoire holds around 92,000 clones, 80% seen once, with under 6.5% in the top ten. This specimen consisted of blood, obtained after dendritic cell vaccination. The receptors originated from a human donor with glioblastoma. Each CDR3 is given with its conserved first and last residue. Each record gives: D gene, J gene, V gene, clone size, CDR3 DNA, CDR3 protein. The D gene is left open where the match is weak. Expanded clones are given a class, and other clones once, few, many or no size at all.

D: -
J: TRBJ2-1
V: TRBV28
size: -
DNA: TGTGCCAGCAGTTTTCCCGACTCCCGTCCCCGATACAATGAGCAGTTCTTC
CDR3: CASSFPDSRPRYNEQFF

D: -
J: TRBJ2-1
V: TRBV5-1
size: -
DNA: TGCGCCAGCAGCTTGCCTAGCGTTTACTACAATGAGCAGTTCTTC
CDR3: CASSLPSVYYNEQFF

D: -
J: TRBJ1-1
V: TRBV20-1
size: -
DNA: TGCAGTGCTCCAGGGGTCACTGAAGCTTTCTTT
CDR3: CSAPGVTEAFF

D: -
J: TRBJ2-1
V: TRBV29-1
size: -
DNA: TGCAGCGTTGGAGCTGGGCGGGGCGTCTACAATGAGCAGTTCTTC
CDR3: CSVGAGRGVYNEQFF

D: TRBD2
J: TRBJ2-3
V: TRBV5-6
size: -
DNA: TGTGCCAGCAGCTTGGGCGGGGGGGACACAGATACGCAGTATTTT
CDR3: CASSLGGGDTDTQYF

D: TRBD2
J: TRBJ2-1
V: TRBV7-3
size: -
DNA: TGTGCCAGCAGCTTAATCGGGGCAGCGGGGGTTTTAAATGAGCAGTTCTTC
CDR3: CASSLIGAAGVLNEQFF

D: TRBD1
J: TRBJ1-2
V: TRBV7-9
size: -
DNA: TGTGCCAGCAGCTTGGAGACAGGGACGCGAGGCTACACCTTC
CDR3: CASSLETGTRGYTF

D: TRBD1
J: TRBJ2-7
V: TRBV27
size: once
DNA: TGTGCCAGCAGCAACAGGGGCGGCTCCTACGAGCAGTACTTC
CDR3: CASSNRGGSYEQYF

D: -
J: TRBJ1-1
V: TRBV9
size: once
DNA: TGTGCCAGCAGCGTAGGGATAGGGGGGGGGAACACTGAAGCTTTCTTT
CDR3: CASSVGIGGGNTEAFF

D: TRBD2
J: TRBJ2-4
V: TRBV5-1
size: -
DNA: TGCGCCAGCAGCTTTGCGGGGGAAAACATTCAGTACTTC
CDR3: CASSFAGENIQYF

D: TRBD1
J: TRBJ1-1
V: TRBV7-9
size: -
DNA: TGTGCCAGCAGCCCCGACAGGGTTTACACTGAAGCTTTCTTT
CDR3: CASSPDRVYTEAFF

D: TRBD1
J: TRBJ1-5
V: TRBV10-2
size: -
DNA: TGCGCCAGCAGTGAAACAGGGGGAGGTCAGCCCCAGCATTTT
CDR3: CASSETGGGQPQHF

D: -
J: TRBJ2-5
V: TRBV5-1
size: -
DNA: TGCGCCAGCAGCTTGCTCGTCAGACAAGAGACCCAGTACTTC
CDR3: CASSLLVRQETQYF

D: TRBD1
J: TRBJ1-1
V: TRBV7-8
size: few
DNA: TGTGCCAGCAGATACAGGGGCATGACTGAAGCTTTCTTT
CDR3: CASRYRGMTEAFF

D: TRBD2
J: TRBJ2-3
V: TRBV7-6
size: -
DNA: TGTGCCAGCAGCTTAGTTGGGACTAGCGGGCCAGATACGCAGTATTTT
CDR3: CASSLVGTSGPDTQYF

D: TRBD1
J: TRBJ1-2
V: TRBV6-6
size: -
DNA: TGTGCCAGCAGTTACTCGGACAGGCCCAACTACTATGGCTACACCTTC
CDR3: CASSYSDRPNYYGYTF

D: TRBD1
J: TRBJ1-6
V: TRBV30
size: -
DNA: TGTGCCTGGAACTGGGACAGTAATTCACCCCCCCACTTT
CDR3: CAWNWDSNSPPHF

D: TRBD1
J: TRBJ1-2
V: TRBV5-4
size: -
DNA: TGTGCCAGCAGCATTGGCCGAGGACAGGGAGGCTACACCTTC
CDR3: CASSIGRGQGGYTF

D: -
J: TRBJ2-3
V: TRBV5-5
size: -
DNA: TGTGCCAGCAGCTTGGTGGGGGGAGATACGCAGTATTTT
CDR3: CASSLVGGDTQYF

D: TRBD1
J: TRBJ2-5
V: TRBV6-1
size: once
DNA: TGTGCCAGCAGTGCACCGGGACAGATAAACCAAGAGACCCAGTACTTC
CDR3: CASSAPGQINQETQYF

D: TRBD2
J: TRBJ2-1
V: TRBV29-1
size: once
DNA: TGCAGCGTTCGGACTAGCGGGGACTCCTACAATGAGCAGTTCTTC
CDR3: CSVRTSGDSYNEQFF

D: -
J: TRBJ1-1
V: TRBV7-2
size: -
DNA: TGTGCCAGCAGCGCCACAGGGTACACTGAAGCTTTCTTT
CDR3: CASSATGYTEAFF

D: -
J: TRBJ1-5
V: TRBV6-1
size: -
DNA: TGTGCCAGCAGAGCCCCGGGGAGCAATCAGCCCCAGCATTTT
CDR3: CASRAPGSNQPQHF

D: -
J: TRBJ2-3
V: TRBV18
size: -
DNA: TGTGCCAGCTCAAGTGGAGTCACAGATACGCAGTATTTT
CDR3: CASSSGVTDTQYF

D: TRBD1
J: TRBJ2-1
V: TRBV7-3
size: -
DNA: TGTGCCAGCAGCTTAAGTGGGACAGTTTACAATGAGCAGTTCTTC
CDR3: CASSLSGTVYNEQFF

D: -
J: TRBJ2-7
V: TRBV30
size: -
DNA: TGTGCCTGGAGCGACTATAGGGTTTACGAGCAGTACTTC
CDR3: CAWSDYRVYEQYF

D: -
J: TRBJ1-5
V: TRBV28
size: -
DNA: TGTGCCAGCACCGCGGGGGGAATGTACCAGCCCCAGCATTTT
CDR3: CASTAGGMYQPQHF

D: -
J: TRBJ1-1
V: TRBV5-1
size: -
DNA: TGCGCCACCGCAAAGGGCCCCCAAAGAACAGGGATGAACACTGAAGCTTTCTTT
CDR3: CATAKGPQRTGMNTEAFF

D: TRBD2
J: TRBJ2-5
V: TRBV19
size: once
DNA: TGTGCCAGTAGTATCCGTCGCGGGAGTGAGACCCAGTACTTC
CDR3: CASSIRRGSETQYF

D: -
J: TRBJ1-3
V: TRBV30
size: -
DNA: TGTGCCTGGAGTCAGGCAGCTGGAAACACCATATATTTT
CDR3: CAWSQAAGNTIYF

D: TRBD2
J: TRBJ2-5
V: TRBV30
size: -
DNA: TGTGCCTGGTCCGAGCAACGGGGGGAGGGAGAGACCCAGTACTTC
CDR3: CAWSEQRGEGETQYF

D: -
J: TRBJ2-5
V: TRBV6-4
size: -
DNA: TGTGCCAGCAGCCCCACAGGGGACTCACAAGAGACCCAGTACTTC
CDR3: CASSPTGDSQETQYF

D: TRBD2
J: TRBJ2-3
V: TRBV28
size: -
DNA: TGTGCCAGCAGTCCCAACGGGTTGGCTAGCGGGACAGATACGCAGTATTTT
CDR3: CASSPNGLASGTDTQYF

D: TRBD1
J: TRBJ1-1
V: TRBV5-1
size: -
DNA: TGCGCCAGCAGCTTGAGGGCAGGGGGGAAGAACACTGAAGCTTTCTTT
CDR3: CASSLRAGGKNTEAFF

D: -
J: TRBJ2-7
V: TRBV28
size: -
DNA: TGTGCCAGCAGTTTTTCCCCTCCTTTAGCGGACACTCAATACGAGCAGTACTTC
CDR3: CASSFSPPLADTQYEQYF

D: -
J: TRBJ2-3
V: TRBV6-5
size: -
DNA: TGTGCCAGTGGATGGGGCGGCACAGATACGCAGTATTTT
CDR3: CASGWGGTDTQYF

D: -
J: TRBJ2-2
V: TRBV5-6
size: -
DNA: TGTGCCAGCAGCTTCCACGGGAACACCGGGGAGCTGTTTTTT
CDR3: CASSFHGNTGELFF

D: TRBD2
J: TRBJ2-4
V: TRBV11-2
size: -
DNA: TGTGCCAGCAGCTCGGGACTAGCGGGGGGGCGGACCAAAAACATTCAGTACTTC
CDR3: CASSSGLAGGRTKNIQYF

D: -
J: TRBJ2-7
V: TRBV5-3
size: -
DNA: TGTGCCAGAAGCAATGGATGGGACTGTCCTTTGCACGAGCAGTACTTC
CDR3: CARSNGWDCPLHEQYF

D: -
J: TRBJ2-3
V: TRBV5-1
size: -
DNA: TGCGCCAGCAGTCCATACCGGGACATTTACACAGATACGCAGTATTTT
CDR3: CASSPYRDIYTDTQYF

D: TRBD1
J: TRBJ1-1
V: TRBV5-1
size: -
DNA: TGCGCCAGCAGCTTGGCAGGGGGTAGCACTGAAGCTTTCTTT
CDR3: CASSLAGGSTEAFF

D: -
J: TRBJ1-1
V: TRBV6-5
size: -
DNA: TGTGCCAGCAGCGGGATGGGTCGCACTGAAGCTTTCTTT
CDR3: CASSGMGRTEAFF

D: -
J: TRBJ2-3
V: TRBV7-9
size: -
DNA: TGTGCCAGCAGCGCAACCGGGTATACGCAGTATTTT
CDR3: CASSATGYTQYF

D: -
J: TRBJ1-2
V: TRBV29-1
size: once
DNA: TGCAGCGTTGTCTTGGCCTCCAGGGGCTACACCTTC
CDR3: CSVVLASRGYTF

D: TRBD1
J: TRBJ2-1
V: TRBV28
size: few
DNA: TGTGCCAGCAGTCCCCCTCCGGGACAGGGGACCATCAATGAGCAGTTCTTC
CDR3: CASSPPPGQGTINEQFF

D: TRBD1
J: TRBJ2-1
V: TRBV5-1
size: -
DNA: TGCGCCAGCAGCTCGGGACAGACTTTCAATGAGCAGTTCTTC
CDR3: CASSSGQTFNEQFF

D: -
J: TRBJ2-5
V: TRBV5-1
size: -
DNA: TGCGCCAGCAGCTTGGTTCCCAGCCAAGAGACCCAGTACTTC
CDR3: CASSLVPSQETQYF

D: -
J: TRBJ2-2
V: TRBV5-4
size: once
DNA: TGTGCCAGCCTGCAGGGGAACACCGGGGAGCTGTTTTTT
CDR3: CASLQGNTGELFF

D: -
J: TRBJ1-5
V: TRBV6-5
size: -
DNA: TGTGCCAGCAGTTACTCGATCGTGGCTGGCAATCAGCCCCAGCATTTT
CDR3: CASSYSIVAGNQPQHF

D: TRBD1
J: TRBJ1-4
V: TRBV2
size: -
DNA: TGTGCCAGCAGCCACCGAGACCCAGGGGGGAGTGAAAAACTGTTTTTT
CDR3: CASSHRDPGGSEKLFF

D: TRBD2
J: TRBJ2-2
V: TRBV18
size: -
DNA: TGTGCCAGCTCACCACTACCTACGGGAGGACACCCCGGGGAGCTGTTTTTT
CDR3: CASSPLPTGGHPGELFF

D: -
J: TRBJ2-7
V: TRBV9
size: -
DNA: TGTGCCAGCAGCATCAATGACAGGTCCTACTACGAGCAGTACTTC
CDR3: CASSINDRSYYEQYF

D: TRBD1
J: TRBJ1-2
V: TRBV5-4
size: -
DNA: TGTGCCAGCAGCGTGGGAGGGGGCCGGGAGTTCGGAGGCTACACCTTC
CDR3: CASSVGGGREFGGYTF

D: -
J: TRBJ2-2
V: TRBV5-1
size: -
DNA: TGCGCCAGCAGCCTCACCGCGGGGGCCCCCGGGGAGCTGTTTTTT
CDR3: CASSLTAGAPGELFF

D: TRBD2
J: TRBJ2-3
V: TRBV2
size: few
DNA: TGTGCCAGCAGTTACAACCCCTCTAGCGGATCGAGCACAGATACGCAGTATTTT
CDR3: CASSYNPSSGSSTDTQYF

D: -
J: TRBJ1-6
V: TRBV30
size: once
DNA: TGTGCCTGGAGGAGAGAGCCCGGGTTAGGTTCACCCCTCCACTTT
CDR3: CAWRREPGLGSPLHF

D: TRBD2
J: TRBJ2-1
V: TRBV2
size: -
DNA: TGTGCCAGCAGTCTCCGGACTAGCGGTTTTCAGTTCTTC
CDR3: CASSLRTSGFQFF

D: -
J: TRBJ1-2
V: TRBV28
size: -
DNA: TGTGCCAGCAGTTTCCAGGTCTATGGCTACACCTTC
CDR3: CASSFQVYGYTF

D: -
J: TRBJ2-1
V: TRBV6-5
size: -
DNA: TGTGCCAGCTACTCCGGTCCCGAGCAGTTCTTC
CDR3: CASYSGPEQFF